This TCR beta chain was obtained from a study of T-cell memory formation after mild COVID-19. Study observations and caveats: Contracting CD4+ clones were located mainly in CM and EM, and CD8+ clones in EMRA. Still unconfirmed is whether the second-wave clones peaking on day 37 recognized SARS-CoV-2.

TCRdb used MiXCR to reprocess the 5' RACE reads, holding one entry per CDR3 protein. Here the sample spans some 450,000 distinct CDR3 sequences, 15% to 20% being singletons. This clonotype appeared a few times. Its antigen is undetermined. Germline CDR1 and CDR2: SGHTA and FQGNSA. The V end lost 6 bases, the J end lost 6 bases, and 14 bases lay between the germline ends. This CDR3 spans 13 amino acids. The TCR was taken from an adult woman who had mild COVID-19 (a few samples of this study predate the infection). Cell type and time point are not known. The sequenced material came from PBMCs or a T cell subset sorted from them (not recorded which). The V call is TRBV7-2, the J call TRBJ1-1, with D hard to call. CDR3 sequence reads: CASRQVERAEAFF. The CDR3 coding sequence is TGTGCCAGCAGACAAGTCGAGAGAGCTGAAGCTTTCTTT.